The 9 T cell receptor beta chains below come from one sample, sequenced in a study of cytomegalovirus exposure and HLA in healthy donors. Primers: 60 Vbeta forward and 13 Jbeta reverse. Method: immunoSEQ multiplex PCR; TCRdb's copy keeps in-frame clones and lacks some. The data contain about 150,000 clones, roughly 82% of them singletons. Specimen: PBMCs. Every receptor here comes from a woman aged 50 to 60 in good health and CMV-seropositive.

V and J are TRBV5-4 and TRBJ1-6; perhaps TRBD1 as D (5 bases). V lost 6 bases, J lost 0 bases, and 13 bases lay in between. The CDR3 runs to 16 residues. Germline assignment: CDR1 SGHNT and CDR2 YYREEE (reference sequence). The CDR3 loop reads CASNFDSSSYNSPLHF. CDR3 coding DNA: TGTGCCAGCAACTTTGACAGCAGCTCCTATAATTCACCCCTCCACTTT.

This clone was seen a single time. This chain uses TRBV7-9 with TRBJ2-7, with TRBD2 identical over 9 bases. V shed 5 bases and J 0 bases; nucleotides not matched to a gene: 5. Per the germline V gene, CDR1 is SEHNR and CDR2 is FQNEAQ (reference sequence). This CDR3 has 15 residues. The chain's CDR3 is CASSQRGDNSYEQYF. In nucleotides, the CDR3 is TGTGCCAGCAGCCAGCGGGGGGATAACTCCTACGAGCAGTACTTC.

J is TRBJ1-1 and V is TRBV5-6; weak D call: TRBD1 (5 bases). V was pared by 1 base and J by 3 bases, with 25 bases between. The CDR3 is 19 amino acids. Germline V gene lookup returns CDR1 SGHDT and CDR2 YYEEEE. This CDR3 reads CASSLFRAPVGLSDTEAFF. CDR3 bases: TGTGCCAGCAGCTTGTTCAGGGCCCCAGTAGGGTTATCGGACACTGAAGCTTTCTTT.

V is TRBV4-2 and J is TRBJ1-2, with 11 bases that match TRBD1. Germline CDR1 reads LGHNA; CDR2 reads YNFKEQ. Trimming cost V 3 bases and J 8 bases; bases outside gene matches: 14. The CDR3 is 17 amino acids. In DNA form, the CDR3 reads TGTGCCAGCAGCCAGCTTCGCACCGGACAGGGGGCGAGCGGCTACACCTTC. This codes for CASSQLRTGQGASGYTF.

V is TRBV30 and J is TRBJ2-2; no clear D gene. Trimming pared 8 bases from V and 6 bases from J, leaving 13 bases between. The CDR3 has 12 amino acids. In germline, CDR1 is GTSNPN, CDR2 SVGIG (reference sequence). The CDR3 reads CAGPSLSGELFF. The CDR3 DNA reads TGTGCCGGCCCCAGTTTATCCGGGGAGCTGTTTTTT.

This clone was counted a single time. The DNA for the CDR3 is TGTGCCAGCAGCTCCCGGGACAGCTTCTACGAGCAGTACTTC. It is translated as CASSSRDSFYEQYF. This chain connects TRBV7-9 to TRBJ2-7; 7 bases fit TRBD1. CDR3 length: 14 amino acids. CDR1 is SEHNR and CDR2 is FQNEAQ in the germline V gene (reference sequence). With 4 bases clipped from V and 3 bases from J, the junction kept 6 bases outside the gene matches.

This clone has just a few counts. The rearrangement uses TRBV5-1 and TRBJ1-2; weak D call: TRBD1 (5 bases). This CDR3 region has 14 residues. Per germline, CDR1 SGHRS and CDR2 YFSETQ. V shed 0 bases and J shed 7 bases, with 13 bases lying between them. CDR3 region: CASSLEPGGGGYTF. The CDR3 nucleotides read TGCGCCAGCAGCTTGGAACCCGGGGGGGGTGGCTACACCTTC.

The CDR3, as DNA: TGTGCCAGCAGCGCAGGTCCGGGACAGCCCATCTATAATTCACCCCTCCACTTT. It specifies CASSAGPGQPIYNSPLHF. The chain combines TRBV7-9 with TRBJ1-6, with 7 bases fitting TRBD1. V was pared by 5 bases and J by 3 bases, with 13 bases of the junction left unmatched. Germline assignment: CDR1 SEHNR and CDR2 FQNEAQ (reference sequence). The CDR3 totals 18 residues.

J is TRBJ1-2 and V is TRBV19, with unresolved D. This CDR3 is 13 amino acids long. Germline V gene data show CDR1 as LNHDA and CDR2 as SQIVND (reference sequence). Between the trimmed V and J ends, which lost 1 base and 3 bases, there was a span of 6 bases. CDR3 region: CASSIGRDYGYTF. The CDR3 DNA reads as TGTGCCAGTAGTATAGGACGGGACTATGGCTACACCTTC.